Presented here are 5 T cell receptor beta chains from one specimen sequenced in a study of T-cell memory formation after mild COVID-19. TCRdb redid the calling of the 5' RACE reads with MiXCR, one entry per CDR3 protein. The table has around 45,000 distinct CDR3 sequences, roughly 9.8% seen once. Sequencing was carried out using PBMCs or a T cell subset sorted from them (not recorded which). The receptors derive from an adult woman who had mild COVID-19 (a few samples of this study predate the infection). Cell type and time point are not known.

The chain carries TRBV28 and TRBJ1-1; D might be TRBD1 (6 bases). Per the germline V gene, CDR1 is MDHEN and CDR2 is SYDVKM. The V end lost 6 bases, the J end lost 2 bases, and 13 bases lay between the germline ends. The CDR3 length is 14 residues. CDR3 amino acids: CASRSLQGNTEAFF. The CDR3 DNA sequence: TGTGCCAGCAGGTCCCTACAGGGCAACACTGAAGCTTTCTTT.

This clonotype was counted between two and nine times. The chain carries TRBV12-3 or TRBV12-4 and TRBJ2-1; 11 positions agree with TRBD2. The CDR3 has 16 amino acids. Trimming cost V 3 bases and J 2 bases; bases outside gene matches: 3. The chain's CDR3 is CASSFGSGGAYNEQFF. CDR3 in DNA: TGTGCCAGCAGTTTTGGTAGCGGGGGGGCCTACAATGAGCAGTTCTTC.

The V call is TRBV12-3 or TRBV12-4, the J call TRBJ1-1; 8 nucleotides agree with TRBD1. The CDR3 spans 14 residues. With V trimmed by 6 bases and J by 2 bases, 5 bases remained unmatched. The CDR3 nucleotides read TGTGCCAGCAGGCACGACAGGGGAAACACTGAAGCTTTCTTT. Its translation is CASRHDRGNTEAFF.

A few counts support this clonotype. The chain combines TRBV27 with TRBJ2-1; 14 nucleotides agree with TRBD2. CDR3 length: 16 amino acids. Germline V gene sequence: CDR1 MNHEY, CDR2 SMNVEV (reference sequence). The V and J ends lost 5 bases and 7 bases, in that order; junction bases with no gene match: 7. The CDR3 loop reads CASSPTSGGAWNEQFF. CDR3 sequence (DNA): TGTGCCAGCAGTCCGACTAGCGGGGGGGCCTGGAATGAGCAGTTCTTC.

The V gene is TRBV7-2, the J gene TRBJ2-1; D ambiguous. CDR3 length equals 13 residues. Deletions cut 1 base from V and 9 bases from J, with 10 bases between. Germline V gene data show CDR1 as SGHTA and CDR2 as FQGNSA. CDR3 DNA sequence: TGTGCCAGCAGCTTAGTATGGGGAAGTGAGCAGTTCTTC. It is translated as CASSLVWGSEQFF.